The 13 T cell receptor beta chains given below trace back to one sample, sequenced in a study of cytomegalovirus exposure and HLA in healthy donors (TCRdb year 2017). The library was generated by the immunoSEQ multiplex PCR assay. For the multiplex PCR, a mixture combining 60 forward primers for TCR Vbeta segments and 13 reverse primers for TCR Jbeta segments was used. TCRdb obtained this table from immuneACCESS and retained in-frame rearrangements with V and J assigned. These tables miss some clones; where compared with another copy, unresolved V genes account for less than half of the shortfall, and the remainder is unexplained. The sample contains roughly 120,000 clones, over 60% of them found a single time. 2.5% to 3% of the sample goes to the ten largest clones. What was sequenced was PBMCs. Receptor source: an older woman in good health and CMV-seropositive.

The V gene is TRBV7-8, the J gene TRBJ1-2; 9 nucleotides align to TRBD1. Germline CDR1 reads SGHVS; CDR2 reads FQNEAQ. V lost 5 bases to trimming and J lost 4 bases; unmatched junction nucleotides: 8. The CDR3 totals 15 residues. The CDR3 sequence: CASSGGQGKAYGYTF. The DNA for the CDR3 is TGTGCCAGCAGCGGAGGACAGGGGAAGGCCTATGGCTACACCTTC.

This chain uses TRBV27 with TRBJ2-3; 9 nucleotides align to TRBD1. Germline CDR1 reads MNHEY; CDR2 reads SMNVEV (reference sequence). This CDR3 is 17 amino acids long. Germline trimming cut 2 bases from V and 3 bases from J; bases unmatched to any gene: 9. CDR3 loop: CASSLIPGTGQTDTQYF. CDR3 DNA: TGTGCCAGCAGTTTAATACCCGGGACAGGGCAGACAGATACGCAGTATTTT.

The genes are TRBV7-9 and TRBJ2-7, with 10 bases aligning to TRBD2. CDR1 SEHNR and CDR2 FQNEAQ come from the germline V gene (reference sequence). The CDR3 sequence is 16 residues long. V lost 4 bases, J lost 0 bases, and 6 bases stayed unmatched. The CDR3 loop reads CASSSWTSGSSYEQYF. CDR3 sequence (DNA): TGTGCCAGCAGCTCATGGACTAGCGGTAGCTCCTACGAGCAGTACTTC.

The rearrangement links TRBV19 to TRBJ1-3, with 7 bases matching TRBD1. From germline, CDR1 is LNHDA and CDR2 SQIVND (reference sequence). The CDR3 runs 14 residues. Trimming took 7 bases from V and 8 from J; bases not matched to a gene: 11. The CDR3 DNA sequence: TGTGCCAGTACGGCGGGACAGTCTACGTACACCATATATTTT. Encoded protein: CASTAGQSTYTIYF.

The chain employs TRBV25-1 and TRBJ2-3; 11 positions match TRBD2. J lost 3 bases, V lost 4 bases, and 3 bases had no gene match. Per germline, CDR1 MGHDK and CDR2 SYGVNS. CDR3 size: 15 residues. CDR3 nucleotides: TGTGCCAGCAGTGGTTCTAGCGGGAGGACAGATACGCAGTATTTT. This encodes CASSGSSGRTDTQYF.

J is TRBJ1-1 and V is TRBV6-1, with D perhaps matching TRBD1 (6 bases). CDR3 length: 14 residues. Germline V lookup: CDR1 MNHNS, CDR2 SASEGT. Trimming took 5 bases from V and 3 from J, leaving 13 bases between them. The CDR3 coding sequence is TGTGCCAGCAGTTCCGTGAACAGGGACACTGAAGCTTTCTTT. Protein: CASSSVNRDTEAFF.

This chain connects TRBV5-5 to TRBJ2-4; 10 nucleotides line up with TRBD2. The CDR3 totals 14 residues. Trimming at V came to 1 base and at J to 8 bases, leaving 3 bases not matched to a gene. Germline-derived CDR1 and CDR2 are SGHKS and YYEKEE (reference sequence). The CDR3 region has the DNA TGTGCCAGCAGCTTGATGAGCGGGAGGGACATTCAGTACTTC. Encoded protein: CASSLMSGRDIQYF.

The chain carries TRBV28 and TRBJ2-5, with 7 bases aligning to TRBD1. The J call may not be correct, given that the DNA end is closer to TRBJ2-7. The CDR3 runs 15 residues. Germline lookup yields CDR1 MDHEN and CDR2 SYDVKM. The CDR3 region has the DNA TGTGCCAGCAGTGTCCCCGGGACAGCTTCCTACGAGCAGTACTTC. The encoded protein is CASSVPGTASYEQYF.

In its sample, this clone was seen once. This sequence joins TRBV29-1 and TRBJ2-7; 11 nucleotides line up with TRBD1. V dropped 6 bases and J dropped 7; count of bases not matched to a gene: 20. Per the germline V gene, CDR1 is SQVTM and CDR2 is ANQGSEA. The CDR3 has 17 amino acids. The chain's CDR3 is CSVAGTGGLLHSEEQYF. The CDR3 DNA sequence: TGCAGCGTGGCCGGGACAGGGGGACTTCTACATTCCGAGGAGCAGTACTTC.

This rearrangement joins TRBV10-3 to TRBJ2-2; 8 bases match TRBD1. The germline V gene encodes CDR1 ENHRY and CDR2 SYGVKD. The CDR3 sequence is 16 residues long. After removal of 6 bases from V and 7 bases from J, the junction contained 13 bases not matched to a gene. The CDR3 loop reads CAISPQGAPQDGELFF. The CDR3 bases are TGTGCCATCAGCCCTCAGGGGGCCCCTCAGGACGGGGAGCTGTTTTTT.

This rearrangement joins TRBV4-2 to TRBJ2-1; D ambiguous. V dropped 5 bases and J dropped 2 bases, with 16 bases sitting between them. Germline V gives CDR1 LGHNA, CDR2 YNFKEQ. The CDR3 length is 16 residues. DNA for the CDR3: TGTGCCAGCAGCTTAAGTCCGGGTCTAGCCTACAATGAGCAGTTCTTC. The encoded protein is CASSLSPGLAYNEQFF.

The gene calls are TRBV19 and TRBJ2-7, with 8 bases aligning to TRBD2. The CDR3 consists of 15 residues. J gave up 4 bases and V 1 base, and 6 bases lay outside the gene matches. CDR1 and CDR2 (germline): LNHDA, SQIVND (reference sequence). CDR3 DNA: TGTGCCAGTAGTATAGCCAGCGGGAGTGGTTACGAGCAGTACTTC. It is translated as CASSIASGSGYEQYF.

The chain couples TRBV5-1 to TRBJ2-4, with 7 bases that match TRBD1. After removal of 0 bases from V and 14 bases from J, the junction contained 11 bases not matched to a gene. Germline CDR1 reads SGHRS; CDR2 reads YFSETQ. This CDR3 has 14 residues. The DNA of the CDR3 is TGCGCCAGCAGCTTGGGACAGGGCGAGAGTCTTAAGTACTTC. It codes for CASSLGQGESLKYF.